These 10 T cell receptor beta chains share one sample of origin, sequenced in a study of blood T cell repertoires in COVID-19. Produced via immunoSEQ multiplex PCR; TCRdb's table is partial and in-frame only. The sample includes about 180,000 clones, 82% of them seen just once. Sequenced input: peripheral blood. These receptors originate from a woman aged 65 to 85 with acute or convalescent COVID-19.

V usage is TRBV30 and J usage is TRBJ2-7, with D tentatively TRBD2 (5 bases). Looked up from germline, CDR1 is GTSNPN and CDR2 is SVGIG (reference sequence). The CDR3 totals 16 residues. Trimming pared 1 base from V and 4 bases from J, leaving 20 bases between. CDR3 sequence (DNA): TGTGCCTGGAGTGGGATGTTCGGCCTCGGGGTTTACGAGCAGTACTTC. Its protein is CAWSGMFGLGVYEQYF.

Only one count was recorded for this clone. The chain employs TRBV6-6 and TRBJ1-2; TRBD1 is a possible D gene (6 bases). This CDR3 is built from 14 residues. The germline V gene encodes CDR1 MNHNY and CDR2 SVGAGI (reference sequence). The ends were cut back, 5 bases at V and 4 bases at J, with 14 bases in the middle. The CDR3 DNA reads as TGTGCCAGCAGTCCCGGGGGGGGCCGCTATGGCTACACCTTC. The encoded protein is CASSPGGGRYGYTF.

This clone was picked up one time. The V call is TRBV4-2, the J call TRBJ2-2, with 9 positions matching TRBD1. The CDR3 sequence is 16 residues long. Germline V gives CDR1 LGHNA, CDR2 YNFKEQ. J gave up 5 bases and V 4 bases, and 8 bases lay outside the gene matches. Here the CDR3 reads CASSRRWDRVTGELFF. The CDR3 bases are TGTGCCAGCAGCCGAAGATGGGACAGGGTGACCGGGGAGCTGTTTTTT.

The CDR3 coding sequence is TGTGCCAGCAGCGTAGACTATGCAGGGGGTACGCAGTATTTT. The encoded protein is CASSVDYAGGTQYF. The genes are TRBV9 and TRBJ2-3, with 7 nucleotides matching TRBD1. V shed 0 bases, J shed 8 bases, and the junction held 6 bases outside the gene matches. The CDR3 has 14 residues. The germline V gene encodes CDR1 SGDLS and CDR2 YYNGEE.

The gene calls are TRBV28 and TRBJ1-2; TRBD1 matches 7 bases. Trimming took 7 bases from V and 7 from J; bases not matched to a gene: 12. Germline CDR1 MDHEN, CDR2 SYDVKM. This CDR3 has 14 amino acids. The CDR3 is CASTPPGRGFGYTF. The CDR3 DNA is TGTGCCAGCACCCCCCCAGGCAGGGGGTTTGGCTACACCTTC.

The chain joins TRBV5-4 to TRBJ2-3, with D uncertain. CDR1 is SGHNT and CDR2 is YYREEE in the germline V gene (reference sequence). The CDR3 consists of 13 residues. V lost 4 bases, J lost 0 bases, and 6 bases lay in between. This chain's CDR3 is CASSPKSTDTQYF. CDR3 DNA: TGTGCCAGCAGCCCAAAAAGCACAGATACGCAGTATTTT.

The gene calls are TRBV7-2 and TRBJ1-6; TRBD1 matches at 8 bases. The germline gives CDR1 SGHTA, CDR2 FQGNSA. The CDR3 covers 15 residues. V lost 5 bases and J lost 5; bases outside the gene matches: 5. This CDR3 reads CASSPDRVDNSPLHF. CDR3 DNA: TGTGCCAGCAGCCCGGACAGGGTGGATAATTCACCCCTCCACTTT. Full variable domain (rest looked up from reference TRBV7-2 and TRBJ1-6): GAGVSQSPSNKVTEKGKDVELRCDPISGHTALYWYRQSLGQGLEFLIYFQGNSAPDKSGLPSDRFSAERTGGSVSTLTIQRTQQEDSAVYLCASSPDRVDNSPLHFGNGTRLTVT.

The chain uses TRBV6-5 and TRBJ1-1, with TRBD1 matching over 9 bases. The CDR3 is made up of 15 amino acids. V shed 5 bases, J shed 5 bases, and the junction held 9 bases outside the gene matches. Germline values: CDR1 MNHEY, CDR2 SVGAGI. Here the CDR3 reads CASSTHRDRDTEAFF. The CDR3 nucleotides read TGTGCCAGCAGTACGCACCGGGACAGGGATACTGAAGCTTTCTTT.

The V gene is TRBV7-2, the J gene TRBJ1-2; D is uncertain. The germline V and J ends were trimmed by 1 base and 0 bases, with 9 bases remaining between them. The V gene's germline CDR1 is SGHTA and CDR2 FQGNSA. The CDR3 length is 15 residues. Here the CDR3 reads CASSLGQTANYGYTF. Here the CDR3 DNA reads TGTGCCAGCAGCTTAGGGCAGACTGCTAACTATGGCTACACCTTC.

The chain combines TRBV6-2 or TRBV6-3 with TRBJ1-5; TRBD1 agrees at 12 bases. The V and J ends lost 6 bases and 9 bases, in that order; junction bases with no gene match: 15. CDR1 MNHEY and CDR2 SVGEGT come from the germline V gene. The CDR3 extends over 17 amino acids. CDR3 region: CASSPSGQGARITPQHF. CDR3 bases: TGTGCCAGCAGCCCATCGGGACAGGGGGCGCGGATTACGCCCCAGCATTTT.